One sample yielded the 8 T cell receptor beta chains listed below, sequenced in a study of cytomegalovirus exposure and HLA in healthy donors. TCRdb keeps only in-frame clones here, not all; method: immunoSEQ multiplex PCR. The data contain hundreds of thousands of clones, approximately 87% of them seen just once; the ten biggest clones take up about 3%. Sequenced input: PBMCs. Receptors originate from a man aged 18 to 29 in good health and CMV-seronegative.

This rearrangement joins TRBV4-2 to TRBJ2-3, with D unresolved. Trimming removed 1 base from V and 0 bases from J, with 5 bases in between. The CDR3 has 14 residues. Per the germline V gene, CDR1 is LGHNA and CDR2 is YNFKEQ. The CDR3 DNA is TGTGCCAGCAGCCAAGGCCGGAGCACAGATACGCAGTATTTT. Translated: CASSQGRSTDTQYF.

V gene TRBV10-1 combines with J gene TRBJ2-7; 7 nucleotides match TRBD2. The CDR3 totals 15 residues. V lost 0 bases and J lost 6; bases outside the gene matches: 8. CDR1 and CDR2 (germline): WNHNN, SYGVQD (reference sequence). The CDR3 nucleotides read TGCGCCAGCAGTGAGTCGGTGGGAGGGCAAGGCGAGCAGTACTTC. Translation gives CASSESVGGQGEQYF.

This clone occurred once. The rearrangement joins TRBV5-1 to TRBJ1-1; the D gene is possibly TRBD1 (5 bases). Trimming cost V 5 bases and J 11 bases, with 22 bases left between them. Germline V gives CDR1 SGHRS, CDR2 YFSETQ. The CDR3 totals 14 residues. DNA of the CDR3: TGCGCCAGCAGTCAATCATCGGACACGACGAGGGCTTTCTTT. Amino acid sequence: CASSQSSDTTRAFF. The full variable domain, completed using reference TRBV5-1 and TRBJ1-1, is KAGVTQTPRYLIKTRGQQVTLSCSPISGHRSVSWYQQTPGQGLQFLFEYFSETQRNKGNFPGRFSGRQFSNSRSEMNVSTLELGDSALYLCASSQSSDTTRAFFGQGTRLTVV.

This sequence joins TRBV6-5 and TRBJ2-5; TRBD2 aligns across 7 bases. J was trimmed by 7 bases and V by 2 bases; bases with no gene match: 7. Germline V gene data show CDR1 as MNHEY and CDR2 as SVGAGI. The CDR3 has 14 amino acids. CDR3 loop: CASSYDRGRGTQYF. In DNA form, the CDR3 reads TGTGCCAGCAGTTACGATCGGGGGAGGGGGACCCAGTACTTC.

The chain links TRBV27 to TRBJ2-1; 7 nucleotides line up with TRBD1. Looked up from germline, CDR1 is MNHEY and CDR2 is SMNVEV (reference sequence). The CDR3 has 14 residues. J lost 1 base, V lost 6 bases, and 3 bases had no gene match. CDR3 residues: CASRGTESYNEQFF. The CDR3 DNA follows: TGTGCCAGCAGAGGGACAGAGTCCTACAATGAGCAGTTCTTC.

This chain links TRBV5-1 with TRBJ1-3; D perhaps matches TRBD1 (5 bases). In germline, CDR1 is SGHRS, CDR2 YFSETQ. Trimming took 4 bases from V and 3 from J, leaving 17 bases between them. CDR3 length: 16 residues. Here the CDR3 reads CASSISQQVLGNTIYF. As DNA, the CDR3 is TGCGCCAGCAGCATCTCCCAACAGGTACTTGGAAACACCATATATTTT.

The V call is TRBV10-2, the J call TRBJ2-3; TRBD2 matches 9 bases. CDR1 is WSHSY, CDR2 SAAADI, per germline. The CDR3 is 14 residues long. Trimming removed 5 bases from V and 7 bases from J; junction bases left unmatched: 7. The CDR3 DNA reads as TGCGCCAGCAGTTCGCGGGGGGGGTGGAATACGCAGTATTTT. It is translated as CASSSRGGWNTQYF.

This chain connects TRBV27 to TRBJ2-7, with D maybe TRBD2 (6 bases). Deletions cut 6 bases from V and 7 bases from J, with 16 bases between. Per germline, CDR1 MNHEY and CDR2 SMNVEV (reference sequence). There are 13 residues in the CDR3. CDR3 sequence: CASRLRDLGEQYF. The CDR3 DNA reads as TGTGCCAGCAGACTCCGGGACTTAGGGGAGCAGTACTTC.